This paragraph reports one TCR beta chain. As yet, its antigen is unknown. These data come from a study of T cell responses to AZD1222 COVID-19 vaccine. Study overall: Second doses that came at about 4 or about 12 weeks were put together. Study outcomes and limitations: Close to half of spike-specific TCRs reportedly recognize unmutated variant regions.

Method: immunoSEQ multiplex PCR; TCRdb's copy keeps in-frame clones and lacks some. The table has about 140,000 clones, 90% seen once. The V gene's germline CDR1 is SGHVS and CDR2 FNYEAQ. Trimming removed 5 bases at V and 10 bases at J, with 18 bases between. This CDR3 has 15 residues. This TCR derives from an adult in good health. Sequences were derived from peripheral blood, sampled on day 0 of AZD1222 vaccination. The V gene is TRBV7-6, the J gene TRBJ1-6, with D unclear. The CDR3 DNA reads TGTGCCAGCAGCCGTAGCACGGGAGGACGGTCACCCCTCCACTTT. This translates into CASSRSTGGRSPLHF.